These T cell receptor beta chains were read from a single sample in a study of blood T cell repertoires in COVID-19. The table came from immunoSEQ multiplex PCR; TCRdb's copy has only in-frame clones and leaves some out. The sample includes approximately 69,000 clones, about 80% of them seen just once. The material sequenced was peripheral blood. The source of these receptors is a man aged 45-60 years with COVID-19, enrolled during active disease. Each CDR3 is given with its conserved first and last residue. A D gene is named only where the DNA matches it firmly. A row's size may be missing; if present it is once, few, many or a size class.

TRBV7-9	few	TRBJ1-3	NA	CASSLAPGPNTIYF
TRBV9	NA	TRBJ1-2	NA	CASSPANYGYTF
TRBV10-2	NA	TRBJ2-1	TRBD2	CASSVQRGGSLIEQFF
TRBV4-1	few	TRBJ2-7	TRBD1	CASSAQRTGSYEQYF
TRBV7-9	NA	TRBJ2-3	TRBD2	CASSSGGDTDTQYF
TRBV9	few	TRBJ2-7	NA	CASSVGGTNYEQYF
TRBV5-1	NA	TRBJ2-3	TRBD1	CASSLGDRGADTQYF
TRBV5-1	NA	TRBJ2-2	TRBD1	CASRSGTANTGELFF
TRBV5-8	NA	TRBJ2-1	NA	CASKSQYNEQFF
TRBV7-9	NA	TRBJ2-2	NA	CASAGTLNTGELFF
TRBV2	NA	TRBJ2-7	NA	CASSSGQYEQYF
TRBV25-1	NA	TRBJ2-7	NA	CASSPPRRASAYEQYF
TRBV19	NA	TRBJ1-1	NA	CATHQSGHRANTEAFF
TRBV7-2	NA	TRBJ1-5	NA	CASSSQGGQPQHF
TRBV12-3/TRBV12-4	NA	TRBJ1-1	NA	CASRKEAAEAFF
TRBV15	NA	TRBJ2-3	NA	CATSRERDTQYF
TRBV3-1/TRBV3-2	NA	TRBJ2-3	TRBD1	CASSPTGGLAGTDTQYF
TRBV4-1	NA	TRBJ1-5	TRBD1	CASSQETGDSNQPQHF
TRBV29-1	once	TRBJ2-7	TRBD1	CSVWGDRDGHEQYF